The 29 T cell receptor beta chains presented below share a single source sample, sequenced in a study of spatial heterogeneity in lung cancer. Time point given: blood at routine non-recurrence follow-up after resection. TCRdb analysed the 5' RACE reads with MiXCR anew, one entry per CDR3 protein. The sample holds approximately 43,000 distinct CDR3 sequences, about 10% seen once. The sequenced sample was PBMCs, obtained at follow-up. The receptors shown here come from a female donor with early-stage non-small cell lung cancer.

This clonotype has ten or more counts. CDR3 region: CASTKGLQTGANEKLFF. The CDR3 nucleotides are TGTGCCAGCACCAAAGGACTTCAGACGGGAGCTAATGAAAAACTGTTTTTT. The chain carries TRBV12-3 or TRBV12-4 and TRBJ1-4; D is undetermined. V lost 7 bases to trimming and J lost 3 bases, with 21 bases between them. This CDR3 contains 17 residues.

This clonotype appeared many times. The genes are TRBV3-1 and TRBJ2-2; D tentatively reads TRBD1 or TRBD2 (5 bases each). V shed 3 bases and J shed 0 bases, with 5 bases lying between them. This CDR3 contains 14 residues. Germline V CDR1 and CDR2: LGHDT, YNNKEL (reference sequence). CDR3 region: CASSQGPNTGELFF. In nucleotides, the CDR3 is TGTGCCAGCAGCCAGGGACCGAACACCGGGGAGCTGTTTTTT.

This clonotype was detected only a few times. V gene TRBV25-1 combines with J gene TRBJ1-6; 10 bases map to TRBD1. The J segment lost 8 bases and the V segment lost 2 bases, leaving 3 bases of the junction unmatched. Germline-derived CDR1 and CDR2 are MGHDK and SYGVNS. This CDR3 has 15 amino acids. The CDR3 bases are TGTGCCAGCAGTGAAGGGACAGGGGTTTATTCACCCCTCCACTTT. Protein: CASSEGTGVYSPLHF.

V usage is TRBV15 and J usage is TRBJ2-3; no clear D gene. Germline CDR1 LNHNV, CDR2 YYDKDF (reference sequence). Trimming cost V 0 bases and J 3 bases, with 13 bases left between them. The CDR3 loop spans 16 amino acids. In DNA, the CDR3 is TGTGCCACCAGCAGAGATTCGGCTTCGATAACAGATACGCAGTATTTT. As protein: CATSRDSASITDTQYF. Using reference TRBV15 and TRBJ2-3 for the parts outside the CDR3, the full variable domain is DAMVIQNPRYQVTQFGKPVTLSCSQTLNHNVMYWYQQKSSQAPKLLFHYYDKDFNNEADTPDNFQSRRPNTSFCFLDIRSPGLGDTAMYLCATSRDSASITDTQYFGPGTRLTVL.

This clonotype was recorded many times. The chain uses TRBV7-3 and TRBJ2-3, with D perhaps assigned TRBD1 or TRBD2 (5 bases each). This CDR3 is 11 amino acids long. Germline CDR1 and CDR2: SGHTA and FQGTGA. Trimming removed 2 bases at V and 14 bases at J, with 11 bases between. This CDR3 reads CASSLGTPLYF. The CDR3 nucleotides are TGTGCCAGCAGCTTAGGGACGCCCCTGTATTTT. Looking up the rest from reference TRBV7-3 and TRBJ2-3 gives the full variable domain: GAGVSQTPSNKVTEKGKYVELRCDPISGHTALYWYRQSLGQGPEFLIYFQGTGAADDSGLPNDRFFAVRPEGSVSTLKIQRTERGDSAVYLCASSLGTPLYFGPGTRLTVL.

Only a few counts were recorded for this clonotype. V usage is TRBV10-3 and J usage is TRBJ2-5; possible D gene TRBD2, 5 bases. V was cut by 2 bases and J by 5 bases, with 15 bases left in between. CDR1 ENHRY and CDR2 SYGVKD come from the germline V gene. This CDR3 has 15 residues. The chain's CDR3 is CAISEPAGPGETQYF. DNA of the CDR3: TGTGCCATCAGTGAGCCTGCGGGTCCTGGGGAGACCCAGTACTTC.

This clonotype was picked up many times. The junction departs from germline at one end; a sequencing error may be responsible. CDR3 loop: CSARERGRTDTQYF. The DNA for the CDR3 is TGCAGTGCCAGAGAGCGGGGACGCACAGATACGCAGTATTTT. The chain has TRBV20-1 and TRBJ2-3, with 7 bases lining up with TRBD2. Germline loops: CDR1 DFQATT, CDR2 SNEGSKA (reference sequence). The CDR3 totals 14 residues.

This rearrangement joins TRBV18 to TRBJ1-1; D gene ambiguous. V was cut by 1 base and J by 0 bases, with 6 bases left in between. Germline CDR1 and CDR2: KGHSH and LQKENI. CDR3 length: 14 amino acids. The CDR3 protein is CASSPRLLNTEAFF. The CDR3 DNA sequence: TGTGCCAGCTCACCACGGCTGTTGAACACTGAAGCTTTCTTT.

V is TRBV28 and J is TRBJ2-2; D might be TRBD1 (6 bases). The CDR3 has 18 amino acids. Germline CDR1 is MDHEN and CDR2 is SYDVKM. The germline V and J ends were trimmed by 6 bases and 5 bases, with 25 bases remaining between them. The CDR3 sequence: CASSPEGDMTKGTGELFF. CDR3 bases: TGTGCCAGCAGCCCAGAGGGGGACATGACTAAAGGGACCGGGGAGCTGTTTTTT.

V and J are TRBV5-4 and TRBJ1-1; weak D call: TRBD1 (5 bases). The germline V gene encodes CDR1 SGHNT and CDR2 YYREEE (reference sequence). The CDR3 runs to 14 residues. Trimming shortened V by 6 bases and J by 4 bases, and 16 bases separated the two germline ends. This CDR3 reads CASTLPGLFTEAFF. Written as DNA, the CDR3 is TGTGCCAGCACTCTCCCAGGGTTGTTCACTGAAGCTTTCTTT. Combining the CDR3 with reference TRBV5-4 and TRBJ1-1 gives the whole variable domain ETGVTQSPTHLIKTRGQQVTLRCSSQSGHNTVSWYQQALGQGPQFIFQYYREEENGRGNFPPRFSGLQFPNYSSELNVNALELDDSALYLCASTLPGLFTEAFFGQGTRLTVV.

The V and J genes are TRBV6-1 and TRBJ2-3; tentatively, D is TRBD1 or TRBD2 (5 bases each). The CDR3 has 14 residues. Per the germline V gene, CDR1 is MNHNS and CDR2 is SASEGT. V lost 9 bases and J lost 5, with 18 bases in between. Here the CDR3 reads CASGQGRGIDTQYF. The DNA for the CDR3 is TGTGCCAGTGGTCAGGGCCGAGGGATAGATACGCAGTATTTT.

At least ten counts were recorded for this clonotype. This chain joins TRBV28 and TRBJ1-1; D remains unclear. The V gene's germline CDR1 is MDHEN and CDR2 SYDVKM. Trimming left V 1 base short and J 0 bases short, with 3 bases between. The CDR3 length is 13 residues. The CDR3 nucleotides are TGTGCCAGCAGTTTATTCATGAACACTGAAGCTTTCTTT. Its translation: CASSLFMNTEAFF. Drawing the rest from reference TRBV28 and TRBJ1-1, the complete variable domain is DVKVTQSSRYLVKRTGEKVFLECVQDMDHENMFWYRQDPGLGLRLIYFSYDVKMKEKGDIPEGYSVSREKKERFSLILESASTNQTSMYLCASSLFMNTEAFFGQGTRLTVV.

The CDR3 bases are TGCGCCAGCAGCGACGGGACTAGCAGGACAGATACGCAGTATTTT. It encodes CASSDGTSRTDTQYF. The chain joins TRBV5-1 to TRBJ2-3, with 9 bases fitting TRBD2. CDR1 and CDR2 from the germline V gene are SGHRS and YFSETQ. J lost 3 bases, V lost 4 bases, and 6 bases had no gene match. There are 15 residues in the CDR3.

Only a few counts were recorded for this clonotype. The J gene is TRBJ2-7, the V gene TRBV7-2; D may match TRBD1 or TRBD2 (5 bases each). The CDR3 is made up of 17 amino acids. The germline V and J ends were trimmed by 2 bases and 1 base, with 18 bases remaining between them. In germline, CDR1 is SGHTA, CDR2 FQGNSA. The CDR3 coding sequence is TGTGCCAGCAGCTTACCGCTCCGGGGCAGACTATCCTACGAGCAGTACTTC. Translated, it gives CASSLPLRGRLSYEQYF.

This clonotype was detected ten times or more. V is TRBV15 and J is TRBJ1-1, with TRBD1 as a possible D gene (6 bases). The CDR3 spans 15 residues. Trimming pared 5 bases from V and 0 bases from J, leaving 13 bases between. CDR1 LNHNV and CDR2 YYDKDF come from the germline V gene (reference sequence). CDR3: CATSSPGTMNTEAFF. In DNA form, the CDR3 reads TGTGCCACCAGCTCCCCCGGGACAATGAACACTGAAGCTTTCTTT.

This clonotype showed up many times. The chain has TRBV18 and TRBJ2-2; 7 positions match TRBD1. The CDR3 totals 18 residues. The V and J ends lost 0 bases and 0 bases, in that order; junction bases with no gene match: 7. CDR1 and CDR2 from the germline V gene are KGHSH and LQKENI. The CDR3 DNA reads TGTGCCAGCTCACCACCCGGAGGCAGGGGGACGAACACCGGGGAGCTGTTTTTT. Residues: CASSPPGGRGTNTGELFF.

This chain links TRBV6-4 with TRBJ1-1, with 11 positions matching TRBD1. V shed 4 bases, J shed 4 bases, and the junction held 8 bases outside the gene matches. This CDR3 contains 16 residues. The germline V gene encodes CDR1 MRHNA and CDR2 SNTAGT. DNA of the CDR3: TGTGCCAGCAGTGGCCGGACAGGGGGCCGCCTCACTGAAGCTTTCTTT. Its protein is CASSGRTGGRLTEAFF.

This clonotype was detected a few times. The rearrangement uses TRBV11-2 and TRBJ1-1; D is ambiguous. The CDR3 has 11 residues. Germline V gives CDR1 SGHAT, CDR2 FQNNGV. V lost 5 bases and J lost 5, with 6 bases in between. CDR3 region: CASSQLTEAFF. The CDR3 DNA reads as TGTGCCAGCAGCCAATTGACTGAAGCTTTCTTT. The variable domain in full, completed from reference TRBV11-2 and TRBJ1-1, reads EAGVAQSPRYKIIEKRQSVAFWCNPISGHATLYWYQQILGQGPKLLIQFQNNGVVDDSQLPKDRFSAERLKGVDSTLKIQPAKLEDSAVYLCASSQLTEAFFGQGTRLTVV.

A note on this clonotype: This may be a read error, as it is one base from a much larger clone. V and J are TRBV5-4 and TRBJ2-2; no firm D call. The CDR3 is 15 residues long. V lost 0 bases to trimming and J lost 7 bases, with 13 bases between them. Germline CDR1 is SGHNT and CDR2 is YYREEE (reference sequence). The CDR3, as DNA: TGTGCCAGCAGCTTGGATGGCACGGTGGTCGGGGAGCTGTTTTTT. Residues: CASSLDGTVVGELFF.

There are many counts of this clonotype. This chain joins TRBV5-1 and TRBJ2-5, with D maybe TRBD2 (5 bases). Germline CDR1 is SGHRS and CDR2 is YFSETQ. The CDR3 is 16 amino acids. V was shortened by 0 bases and J by 4 bases, with 16 bases between the two germline ends. The CDR3 is CASSLGGLRTGETQYF. The CDR3 DNA reads as TGCGCCAGCAGCTTGGGAGGGCTTCGCACCGGAGAGACCCAGTACTTC.

This clonotype has more than one count but fewer than ten. This chain joins TRBV28 and TRBJ2-6; D unclear. The CDR3 spans 16 residues. From germline, CDR1 is MDHEN and CDR2 SYDVKM. V dropped 5 bases and J dropped 2 bases, with 13 bases sitting between them. The CDR3 region is CASSSPFFAGANVLTF. CDR3 sequence (DNA): TGTGCCAGCAGTAGTCCGTTCTTCGCTGGGGCCAACGTCCTGACTTTC.

The chain carries TRBV19 and TRBJ1-5; tentatively, D is TRBD1 (5 bases). Deletions cut 7 bases from V and 2 bases from J, with 21 bases between. Germline CDR1 and CDR2: LNHDA and SQIVND (reference sequence). This CDR3 has 17 residues. The CDR3 DNA reads TGTGCCAGTACCTCACTGGGGCCTCAATGGGGCAATCAGCCCCAGCATTTT. It translates to CASTSLGPQWGNQPQHF.

This clonotype was seen a few times. A junction boundary mismatches the germline segment, possibly from a read error. This rearrangement joins TRBV7-2 to TRBJ2-7; no definite D call. The germline CDR1 and CDR2 sequences are SGHTA and FQGNSA. CDR3 length: 12 residues. The CDR3 coding sequence is TGTGCCAGCAGCTTAGCGGCCCGGCAAGCCTTCTTC. Residues: CASSLAARQAFF. Full variable domain (missing parts from reference TRBV7-2 and TRBJ2-7): GAGVSQSPSNKVTEKGKDVELRCDPISGHTALYWYRQSLGQGLEFLIYFQGNSAPDKSGLPSDRFSAERTGGSVSTLTIQRTQQEDSAVYLCASSLAARQAFFGPGTRLTVT.

The chain has TRBV4-1 and TRBJ2-1; 8 bases fit TRBD1. The CDR3 has 14 amino acids. Germline assignment: CDR1 MGHRA and CDR2 YSYEKL. Germline trimming cut 3 bases from V and 7 bases from J; bases unmatched to any gene: 5. CDR3 nucleotide sequence: TGCGCCAGCAGCCAGGTGACAGGGGCTAATGAGCAGTTCTTC. It yields the protein CASSQVTGANEQFF.

This clonotype was seen ten or more times. This chain joins TRBV7-2 and TRBJ2-3; D gene uncertain. Deletions cut 5 bases from V and 2 bases from J, with 5 bases between. Germline loops: CDR1 SGHTA, CDR2 FQGNSA. This CDR3 is 12 amino acids long. The CDR3 nucleotides read TGTGCCAGCAGCCCTAACACAGATACGCAGTATTTT. Translation: CASSPNTDTQYF.

The rearrangement links TRBV27 to TRBJ1-4; D remains ambiguous. The CDR3 is made up of 16 amino acids. CDR1 is MNHEY, CDR2 SMNVEV, per germline (reference sequence). V was shortened by 5 bases and J by 5 bases, with 18 bases between the two germline ends. The CDR3 DNA sequence: TGTGCCAGCAGTCCCCTCCCTGGGGAATTGAATGAAAAACTGTTTTTT. It specifies CASSPLPGELNEKLFF.

This clonotype appeared a few times. This rearrangement joins TRBV6-2 or TRBV6-3 to TRBJ1-2; D is perhaps TRBD1 (5 bases). The V end was cut by 6 bases, the J end by 8 bases, with 13 bases between. The germline V gene encodes CDR1 MNHEY and CDR2 SVGEGT. This CDR3 spans 12 amino acids. The CDR3 sequence is CASSDSLWGYTF. For the CDR3, the DNA is TGTGCCAGCAGCGACAGTTTGTGGGGCTACACCTTC.

This clonotype was observed many times. The chain links TRBV9 to TRBJ2-3; no clear D. Germline lookup yields CDR1 SGDLS and CDR2 YYNGEE. Trimming took 2 bases from V and 4 from J, leaving 17 bases between them. The CDR3 runs 16 residues. CDR3 in amino acids: CASSVYDPYVPDTQYF. The CDR3 nucleotides read TGTGCCAGCAGCGTCTACGACCCCTACGTTCCAGATACGCAGTATTTT.

This clonotype occurred a few times. CDR3 sequence reads: CASSQDGAGTQYF. In nucleotides, the CDR3 is TGCGCCAGCAGCCAAGACGGGGCCGGTACGCAGTATTTT. This chain connects TRBV4-3 to TRBJ2-3, with D perhaps assigned TRBD1 or TRBD2 (5 bases each). Germline CDR1 and CDR2: LGHNA and YSLEER. Trimming took 0 bases from V and 8 from J, leaving 9 bases between them. This CDR3 comprises 13 residues.